The subject of this entry is one T cell receptor beta chain. After removal of 4 bases from V and 2 bases from J, the junction contained 9 bases not matched to a gene. The germline V gene encodes CDR1 MDHEN and CDR2 SYDVKM. CDR3 length: 17 amino acids. This entry belongs to a study of cytomegalovirus exposure and HLA in healthy donors. The PCR had 60 Vbeta and 13 Jbeta primers. Libraries were prepared by immunoSEQ multiplex PCR; TCRdb keeps only in-frame clonotypes and omits some of them. This table holds over 85,000 clones, 80% found once. This sequence originates from a woman in her sixties or seventies in good health and CMV-seropositive. The rearrangement uses TRBV28 and TRBJ2-3; 10 positions agree with TRBD2. The sequencing sample was made of PBMCs. CDR3 protein: CASSSITTSGYTDTQYF. The CDR3 bases are TGTGCCAGCAGTTCCATCACGACTAGCGGGTACACAGATACGCAGTATTTT.